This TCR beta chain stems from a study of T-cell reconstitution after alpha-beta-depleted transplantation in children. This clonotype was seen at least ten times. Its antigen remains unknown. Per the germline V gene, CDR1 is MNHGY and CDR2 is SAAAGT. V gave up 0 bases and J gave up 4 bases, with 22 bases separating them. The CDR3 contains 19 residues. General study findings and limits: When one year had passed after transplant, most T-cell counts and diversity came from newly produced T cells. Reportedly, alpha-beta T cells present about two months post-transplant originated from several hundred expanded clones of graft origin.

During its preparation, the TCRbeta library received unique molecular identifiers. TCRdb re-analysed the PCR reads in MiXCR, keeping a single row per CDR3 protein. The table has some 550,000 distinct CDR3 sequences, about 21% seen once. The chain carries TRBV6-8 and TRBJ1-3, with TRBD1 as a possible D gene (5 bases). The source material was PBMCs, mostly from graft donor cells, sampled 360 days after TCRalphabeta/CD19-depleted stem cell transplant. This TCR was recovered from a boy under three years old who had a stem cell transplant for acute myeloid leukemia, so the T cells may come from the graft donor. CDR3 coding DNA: TGTGCCAGCAGTTACTCGGTCAGGGAAGGCCTCAGACGGGGAAACACCATATATTTT. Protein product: CASSYSVREGLRRGNTIYF.